What follows are 4 T cell receptor beta chains derived from one specimen sequenced in a study of beta chain features in type 1 diabetes. TCRB transcripts that were expressed got sequenced, as all of the isolated RNA had been reverse transcribed. Data came from immunoSEQ multiplex PCR; TCRdb stores just in-frame clones and leaves some out. The sample has 140,000 to 150,000 clones; less than 11% are singletons. The sample consisted of naive CD4+ T cells from blood. Receptors originate from a man aged 18 to 29 in good health.

This clone showed up just a few times. The chain recombines TRBV7-2 with TRBJ1-3; no clear D. Looked up from germline, CDR1 is SGHTA and CDR2 is FQGNSA. The CDR3 runs to 15 residues. V was trimmed by 1 base and J by 0 bases, leaving 7 bases between them. CDR3: CASSLVFPSGNTIYF. CDR3 nucleotides: TGTGCCAGCAGCTTAGTCTTCCCCTCTGGAAACACCATATATTTT. Based on the CDR3 plus reference TRBV7-2 and TRBJ1-3, the full variable domain is GAGVSQSPSNKVTEKGKDVELRCDPISGHTALYWYRQSLGQGLEFLIYFQGNSAPDKSGLPSDRFSAERTGGSVSTLTIQRTQQEDSAVYLCASSLVFPSGNTIYFGEGSWLTVV.

This clone was seen only a few times. The V gene is TRBV7-9, the J gene TRBJ1-1; D not certain. Germline V CDR1 and CDR2: SEHNR, FQNEAQ (reference sequence). V dropped 2 bases and J dropped 3 bases, with 13 bases sitting between them. This CDR3 has 15 residues. CDR3 DNA: TGTGCCAGCAGCTTACCCAGCGGGGTCCACACTGAAGCTTTCTTT. Translating it yields CASSLPSGVHTEAFF.

This clone came up a few times. The rearrangement uses TRBV27 and TRBJ2-3; D not resolved. V lost 6 bases to trimming and J lost 1 base, with 17 bases between them. CDR1 and CDR2 from the germline V gene are MNHEY and SMNVEV (reference sequence). This CDR3 has 16 amino acids. CDR3 sequence: CASRSTYRVGTDTQYF. In DNA, the CDR3 is TGTGCCAGCAGGTCCACGTACCGAGTGGGCACAGATACGCAGTATTTT.

The gene calls are TRBV10-3 and TRBJ2-5, with 13 positions matching TRBD2. CDR3 length equals 17 residues. The junction had 3 bases not matched to a gene; V was cut back by 0 bases and J by 2 bases. The germline CDR1 and CDR2 sequences are ENHRY and SYGVKD. CDR3 amino acids: CAISESETSGGQETQYF. In nucleotides, the CDR3 is TGTGCCATCAGTGAGTCTGAGACTAGCGGGGGGCAAGAGACCCAGTACTTC.